Described below is a single T cell receptor beta chain sequence and its context. Its antigen remains unidentified. The CDR3 loop spans 18 amino acids. With 4 bases removed from V and 0 bases from J, the gap between germline ends came to 19 bases. Germline V gene sequence: CDR1 SNHLY, CDR2 FYNNEI. TCRdb keeps only in-frame clones here, not all; method: immunoSEQ multiplex PCR. The data hold under 200,000 clones, with approximately 94% observed a single time. The data stem from a study of T cell responses to AZD1222 COVID-19 vaccine. Whole-study findings and limits: A reported finding is that nearly half of spike-specific TCRs target unmutated variant regions. Only after the peak T cell response were repertoires sampled. A mostly white British donor set with more females was recruited, and clonal diversity was possibly underestimated. Dominant at 160-218 and 743-854, vaccine-associated CD4 TCRs also spanned spike.

The receptor was isolated from an adult who received the MenACWY meningococcal vaccine as a control. Here the sequenced sample was peripheral blood, taken 28 days after the second dose of the MenACWY control vaccine. J is TRBJ1-5 and V is TRBV2; maybe TRBD1 (6 bases). The CDR3 DNA reads TGTGCCAGCAGTGGTGACAGGCAGGCTTTTTATAGCAATCAGCCCCAGCATTTT. This gives the protein CASSGDRQAFYSNQPQHF.